Reported below is one T cell receptor beta chain. Use of 60 Vbeta and 13 Jbeta primers characterized the PCR. Sequencing used immunoSEQ multiplex PCR; TCRdb keeps in-frame clones, though not all of them. The sample carries around 93,000 clones, 75% to 85% recorded once. The record originates from a study of cytomegalovirus exposure and HLA in healthy donors. Germline V gives CDR1 KGHSH, CDR2 LQKENI. V lost 3 bases to trimming and J lost 2 bases, with 17 bases between them. The CDR3 consists of 18 residues. Healthy individuals who donated bone marrow served as the donors. This TCR came from a man aged 30 to 45 in good health and CMV-seropositive. Sequenced input: PBMCs. The rearrangement links TRBV18 to TRBJ2-6; a possible D gene is TRBD2 (7 bases). This CDR3 reads CASSPLASGGTGANVLTF. The CDR3 DNA reads as TGTGCCAGCTCACCCCTTGCTTCGGGGGGCACTGGGGCCAACGTCCTGACTTTC.